Each of the 31 T cell receptor beta chains below was sequenced from the same sample in a study of cytotoxic CD8 clonotypes in ibrutinib-treated CLL. TCRdb keeps only in-frame clones here, not all; method: immunoSEQ multiplex PCR. The sample includes roughly 63,000 clones, roughly 59% seen only once; the top ten take roughly 15%. This material consisted of PBMCs, taken after 12 months of ibrutinib treatment. The receptors stem from a human donor with chronic lymphocytic leukemia.

The count of this clone is one. The chain has TRBV19 and TRBJ1-4; D remains unclear. CDR3 length: 16 amino acids. CDR1 and CDR2 from the germline V gene are LNHDA and SQIVND (reference sequence). V was clipped by 3 bases and J by 1 base, with 12 bases between them. In DNA, the CDR3 is TGTGCCAGTAGTATCTTGGGTGGCAGAACTAATGAAAAACTGTTTTTT. It codes for CASSILGGRTNEKLFF.

The chain recombines TRBV6-5 with TRBJ2-6; TRBD1 might be the D (6 bases). This CDR3 spans 15 amino acids. Germline CDR1 reads MNHEY; CDR2 reads SVGAGI. Trimming stripped 2 bases from V and 8 bases from J, with 13 bases between. CDR3: CASSYIQGRTNVLTF. The CDR3 nucleotides read TGTGCCAGCAGTTACATACAGGGTAGGACCAACGTCCTGACTTTC.

In its sample, this clone was seen a few times. The DNA for the CDR3 is TGTGCCTGGAGTGTAAGGACTAGCGGGAGGGTGTGCGAGCAGTACTTC. Translation gives CAWSVRTSGRVCEQYF. This chain links TRBV30 with TRBJ2-7, with 15 bases fitting TRBD2. V lost 0 bases to trimming and J lost 6 bases; unmatched junction nucleotides: 6. Germline V gene lookup returns CDR1 GTSNPN and CDR2 SVGIG (reference sequence). The CDR3 is made up of 16 amino acids.

In its sample, this clone was seen a few times. The rearrangement uses TRBV6-1 and TRBJ1-5, with TRBD1 identical over 7 bases. Per the germline V gene, CDR1 is MNHNS and CDR2 is SASEGT. The CDR3 has 14 amino acids. V lost 7 bases to trimming and J lost 5 bases; unmatched junction nucleotides: 8. CDR3 protein: CASNPTGKYQPQHF. CDR3 DNA: TGTGCCAGCAACCCGACAGGGAAATATCAGCCCCAGCATTTT.

V usage is TRBV7-6 and J usage is TRBJ1-4, with D unclear. CDR3 length: 16 residues. CDR1 SGHVS and CDR2 FNYEAQ come from the germline V gene. V was clipped by 5 bases and J by 4 bases, with 17 bases between them. Written as DNA, the CDR3 is TGTGCCAGCAGCCTTAGGCGTGGCCCCGGTAATGAAAAACTGTTTTTT. Translating it yields CASSLRRGPGNEKLFF.

J is TRBJ1-1 and V is TRBV19, with D unresolved. The germline gives CDR1 LNHDA, CDR2 SQIVND (reference sequence). There are 15 residues in the CDR3. V shed 3 bases and J shed 0 bases, with 11 bases lying between them. CDR3 region: CASSMSAAMNTEAFF. The CDR3 DNA follows: TGTGCCAGTAGTATGTCTGCAGCGATGAACACTGAAGCTTTCTTT.

This chain connects TRBV2 to TRBJ2-5; 8 bases line up with TRBD2. Germline assignment: CDR1 SNHLY and CDR2 FYNNEI. This CDR3 comprises 16 residues. V dropped 3 bases and J dropped 1; count of bases not matched to a gene: 7. The CDR3 DNA sequence: TGTGCCAGCAGTGACCGGACTAGCAGGGCCCAAGAGACCCAGTACTTC. It codes for CASSDRTSRAQETQYF.

The chain has TRBV6-6 and TRBJ1-2; D possibly corresponds to TRBD1 (6 bases). There are 14 residues in the CDR3. Germline values: CDR1 MNHNY, CDR2 SVGAGI (reference sequence). Trimming removed 7 bases at V and 4 bases at J, with 16 bases between. The CDR3 here is CASTRTGLGYGYTF. CDR3 in DNA: TGTGCCAGCACCAGAACAGGGCTCGGCTATGGCTACACCTTC.

This clone was counted a few times. The V call is TRBV19, the J call TRBJ2-7; 9 nucleotides agree with TRBD1. With 5 bases clipped from V and 3 bases from J, the junction kept 5 bases outside the gene matches. Germline CDR1 reads LNHDA; CDR2 reads SQIVND (reference sequence). CDR3 size: 14 residues. DNA for the CDR3: TGTGCCAGTAGTTCCGGACAGGGGTTCTACGAGCAGTACTTC. This encodes CASSSGQGFYEQYF.

This clone was detected a few times. The J gene is TRBJ2-3, the V gene TRBV27, with TRBD2 as a possible D gene (7 bases). Trimming removed 2 bases from V and 2 bases from J, with 17 bases in between. CDR1 and CDR2 from the germline V gene are MNHEY and SMNVEV (reference sequence). This CDR3 comprises 17 residues. The CDR3 here is CASSLGLGGGFTDTQYF. CDR3 nucleotide sequence: TGTGCCAGCAGTTTAGGGCTAGGGGGGGGGTTCACAGATACGCAGTATTTT.

Turning to this clone: Germline is not matched at one junction end, which may reflect a read error. This rearrangement joins TRBV15 to TRBJ2-3, with a weak D call TRBD1 (5 bases). Germline lookup yields CDR1 LNHNV and CDR2 YYDKDF (reference sequence). The length of the CDR3 is 13 residues. The CDR3 DNA is TGTGCCACCAGGGAGCCCCCCACAGGTACGCAGTATTTT. Encoded protein: CATREPPTGTQYF.

The chain carries TRBV7-6 and TRBJ1-5; the match to TRBD1 covers 10 bases. Looked up from germline, CDR1 is SGHVS and CDR2 is FNYEAQ. This CDR3 spans 15 amino acids. The V segment lost 8 bases and the J segment 6 bases; nucleotides outside the gene matches: 10. The CDR3 protein is CASLTTGGWGQPQHF. The DNA for the CDR3 is TGTGCCAGCCTCACGACAGGGGGCTGGGGTCAGCCCCAGCATTTT.

This clone showed up just a few times. J is TRBJ2-7 and V is TRBV6-5; D call uncertain. This CDR3 spans 11 amino acids. V was pared by 5 bases and J by 7 bases, with 9 bases between. CDR1 MNHEY and CDR2 SVGAGI come from the germline V gene. CDR3 region: CASSRMGEQYF. The CDR3 DNA reads TGTGCCAGCAGTAGAATGGGTGAGCAGTACTTC.

This clone was observed a few times. The V gene is TRBV27, the J gene TRBJ1-1; 10 bases agree with TRBD1. The germline gives CDR1 MNHEY, CDR2 SMNVEV (reference sequence). The V and J ends lost 3 bases and 6 bases, in that order; junction bases with no gene match: 4. The CDR3 is 14 residues long. This CDR3 reads CASSFGQGEAEAFF. In DNA form, the CDR3 reads TGTGCCAGCAGTTTTGGACAGGGGGAAGCTGAAGCTTTCTTT.

V usage is TRBV5-1 and J usage is TRBJ2-2, with D tentatively TRBD1 (7 bases). The CDR3 is made up of 15 amino acids. Germline lookup yields CDR1 SGHRS and CDR2 YFSETQ. V was shortened by 0 bases and J by 7 bases, with 13 bases between the two germline ends. CDR3 region: CASSLGQGGFGELFF. CDR3 coding DNA: TGCGCCAGCAGCTTGGGACAGGGAGGTTTCGGGGAGCTGTTTTTT. The full variable domain, in which reference TRBV5-1 and TRBJ2-2 provide the parts outside the CDR3, is KAGVTQTPRYLIKTRGQQVTLSCSPISGHRSVSWYQQTPGQGLQFLFEYFSETQRNKGNFPGRFSGRQFSNSRSEMNVSTLELGDSALYLCASSLGQGGFGELFFGEGSRLTVL.

Here the CDR3 DNA reads TGTGCCAGCTCACCACGTGGCGGGGGGGCAGATACGCAGTATTTT. It codes for CASSPRGGGADTQYF. This chain uses TRBV18 with TRBJ2-3; 9 bases are shared with TRBD2. The ends lost 1 base at V and 4 bases at J; junction bases unmatched: 3. Germline lookup yields CDR1 KGHSH and CDR2 LQKENI. The length of the CDR3 is 15 residues.

The chain is built from TRBV19 and TRBJ1-5; no reliable D call. Trimming took off 7 bases at V and 6 bases at J, with 13 bases between the two ends. This CDR3 contains 13 residues. Germline V gives CDR1 LNHDA, CDR2 SQIVND (reference sequence). Here the CDR3 reads CASTWIPGQPQHF. CDR3 bases: TGTGCCAGTACCTGGATCCCGGGTCAGCCCCAGCATTTT. The full variable domain, rest sourced from reference TRBV19 and TRBJ1-5, is DGGITQSPKYLFRKEGQNVTLSCEQNLNHDAMYWYRQDPGQGLRLIYYSQIVNDFQKGDIAEGYSVSREKKESFPLTVTSAQKNPTAFYLCASTWIPGQPQHFGDGTRLSIL.

This clone has only one observation. J is TRBJ1-2 and V is TRBV7-6; D may be TRBD1 (5 bases). The CDR3 sequence is 14 residues long. Germline V gives CDR1 SGHVS, CDR2 FNYEAQ. Trimming pared 4 bases from V and 8 bases from J, leaving 17 bases between. In DNA, the CDR3 is TGTGCCAGCAGCTCACGAGCAGGGCTGAGCGGCTACACCTTC. This codes for CASSSRAGLSGYTF.

CDR3 nucleotides: TGTGCCAGCAGCACGACACATGAAGCTTTCTTT. This gives the protein CASSTTHEAFF. The chain uses TRBV6-1 and TRBJ1-1, with D unclear. Per germline, CDR1 MNHNS and CDR2 SASEGT. V dropped 6 bases and J dropped 7 bases, with 9 bases sitting between them. This CDR3 has 11 amino acids.

This chain joins TRBV9 and TRBJ2-2; D tentatively fits TRBD1 or TRBD2 (5 bases each). The CDR3 spans 15 residues. Germline V gene sequence: CDR1 SGDLS, CDR2 YYNGEE. V lost 4 bases and J lost 5, with 15 bases in between. CDR3 DNA sequence: TGTGCCAGCAGCTACAGGCCGTGGGGGACCGGGGAGCTGTTTTTT. Amino acid sequence: CASSYRPWGTGELFF.

V gene TRBV30 combines with J gene TRBJ2-3, with D perhaps matching TRBD2 (5 bases). CDR1 and CDR2 from the germline V gene are GTSNPN and SVGIG (reference sequence). Trimming took off 0 bases at V and 1 base at J, with 8 bases between the two ends. The CDR3 is 14 residues long. CDR3 in amino acids: CAWSVLRGTDTQYF. Written as DNA, the CDR3 is TGTGCCTGGAGTGTATTGCGGGGCACAGATACGCAGTATTTT.

V usage is TRBV25-1 and J usage is TRBJ1-6; 7 nucleotides agree with TRBD1. CDR3 length equals 13 residues. V trimming: 6 bases; J trimming: 7 bases; junction bases outside the gene matches: 3. Germline V gives CDR1 MGHDK, CDR2 SYGVNS. Written as DNA, the CDR3 is TGTGCCAGCAGCCGGACAGGCAATTCACCCCTCCACTTT. Residues: CASSRTGNSPLHF.

This clone was counted many times. This chain links TRBV6-1 with TRBJ1-4; D gene ambiguous. Germline lookup yields CDR1 MNHNS and CDR2 SASEGT. The CDR3 is 14 amino acids. V was pared by 1 base and J by 7 bases, with 10 bases between. CDR3 protein: CASSEGAAVEKLFF. In DNA form, the CDR3 reads TGTGCCAGCAGTGAAGGGGCGGCAGTTGAAAAACTGTTTTTT.

This clone has ten or more counts. This chain links TRBV10-3 with TRBJ1-5; D call uncertain. The CDR3 covers 14 residues. CDR1 is ENHRY and CDR2 is SYGVKD in the germline V gene. Trimming took 3 bases from V and 3 from J, leaving 9 bases between them. The CDR3 sequence: CAISDVGDNQPQHF. CDR3 DNA: TGTGCCATCAGTGATGTCGGGGACAATCAGCCCCAGCATTTT.

The rearrangement links TRBV6-1 to TRBJ1-2; D may be TRBD1 (5 bases). CDR3 length: 13 amino acids. V gave up 6 bases and J gave up 4 bases, with 12 bases separating them. The germline CDR1 and CDR2 sequences are MNHNS and SASEGT. CDR3 sequence reads: CASRGGVAYGYTF. The CDR3 nucleotides are TGTGCCAGCAGGGGGGGAGTCGCCTATGGCTACACCTTC.

J is TRBJ2-7 and V is TRBV6-5, with D possibly TRBD1 on 6 matching bases. This CDR3 has 14 residues. Germline loops: CDR1 MNHEY, CDR2 SVGAGI. The V gene lost 2 bases and the J gene lost 5 bases, with 13 bases spanning the gap. Here the CDR3 reads CASSYARGANEQYF. The CDR3 nucleotides read TGTGCCAGCAGTTACGCCAGGGGCGCGAACGAGCAGTACTTC.

V and J are TRBV25-1 and TRBJ2-1; D perhaps matches TRBD2 (6 bases). Trimming cost V 7 bases and J 1 base, with 11 bases left between them. In germline, CDR1 is MGHDK, CDR2 SYGVNS. CDR3 length: 14 amino acids. The chain's CDR3 is CASTGGWSYNEQFF. The CDR3 DNA reads as TGTGCCAGCACCGGGGGATGGTCCTACAATGAGCAGTTCTTC.

The chain links TRBV19 to TRBJ2-5; unclear D gene. V lost 3 bases, J lost 5 bases, and 10 bases lay in between. CDR1 and CDR2 (germline): LNHDA, SQIVND (reference sequence). The CDR3 covers 13 residues. The CDR3 DNA is TGTGCCAGTAGTATCGGGTGGGGTGAGACCCAGTACTTC. This gives the protein CASSIGWGETQYF.

The genes are TRBV25-1 and TRBJ1-6; D not certain. The germline V gene encodes CDR1 MGHDK and CDR2 SYGVNS. V was pared by 2 bases and J by 10 bases, with 9 bases between. This CDR3 comprises 13 residues. CDR3 sequence reads: CASSEVGGSPLHF. DNA of the CDR3: TGTGCCAGCAGTGAAGTGGGCGGCTCACCCCTCCACTTT.

This clone was observed a few times. This chain connects TRBV14 to TRBJ1-2, with no clear D. This CDR3 region has 11 residues. The germline V and J ends were trimmed by 0 bases and 7 bases, with 3 bases remaining between them. Germline V lookup: CDR1 SGHDN, CDR2 FVKESK. DNA for the CDR3: TGTGCCAGCAGCCAAGATCGTGGCTACACCTTC. Translated, it gives CASSQDRGYTF.

This clone appeared many times. The CDR3 here is CASSGQGRNQPQHF. The CDR3 DNA follows: TGTGCCAGCAGTGGCCAGGGGCGCAATCAGCCCCAGCATTTT. The V and J genes are TRBV2 and TRBJ1-5, with D perhaps TRBD1 (6 bases). The V gene lost 4 bases and the J gene lost 2 bases, with 9 bases spanning the gap. The CDR3 contains 14 residues. From germline, CDR1 is SNHLY and CDR2 FYNNEI.